One sample yielded the 5 T cell receptor beta chains listed below, sequenced in a study of regulatory T cells in long-lasting Graves disease. Time point denoted: persistent/refractory GD, antithyroid drugs over 5 years with positive TRAb. RNA from PBMCs was the source of the TCR library. Library construction for TCR beta used iRepertoire HTBI primers and Arm-PCR of CDR3 regions. TCRdb redid the calling of the multiplex PCR reads with MiXCR, one entry per CDR3 protein. Of 360,000 or so distinct CDR3 sequences in the sample, roughly 23% are singletons; the top ten hold approximately 27%. The sample in question was peripheral blood mononuclear cells (PBMCs), obtained when the disease was refractory, from a patient treated with antithyroid drugs. The receptor source for this set is a woman between 35 and 50 years old with Graves disease.

On this clonotype itself: A clone one base away is much larger, so this may be a read error. The J gene is TRBJ2-2, the V gene TRBV28, with 8 bases identical to TRBD2. Germline loops: CDR1 MDHEN, CDR2 SYDVKM. With 5 bases clipped from V and 2 bases from J, the junction kept 7 bases outside the gene matches. The CDR3 contains 16 residues. The CDR3 coding sequence is TGTGCCAGCAGTCCTCGGACTAGCAGAAACACCGGGGAGCTGTTTTTT. It encodes CASSPRTSRNTGELFF.

This sequence joins TRBV29-1 and TRBJ2-3; 7 bases map to TRBD2. J gave up 5 bases and V 6 bases, and 11 bases lay outside the gene matches. Germline assignment: CDR1 SQVTM and CDR2 ANQGSEA. This CDR3 is 14 amino acids long. The CDR3 region has the DNA TGCAGCGTCCCTTCCCCGGGAGGCGGAGATACGCAGTATTTT. Translation gives CSVPSPGGGDTQYF.

This clonotype was picked up many times. The J gene is TRBJ2-3, the V gene TRBV7-3, with 8 bases fitting TRBD2. Germline values: CDR1 SGHTA, CDR2 FQGTGA. CDR3 length equals 15 residues. Unmatched junction bases numbered 4, after V lost 5 bases and J lost 0 bases. The CDR3: CASSLSSGSTDTQYF. DNA of the CDR3: TGTGCCAGCAGCCTATCTAGCGGGAGCACAGATACGCAGTATTTT. Full variable domain (missing parts from reference TRBV7-3 and TRBJ2-3): GAGVSQTPSNKVTEKGKYVELRCDPISGHTALYWYRQSLGQGPEFLIYFQGTGAADDSGLPNDRFFAVRPEGSVSTLKIQRTERGDSAVYLCASSLSSGSTDTQYFGPGTRLTVL.

There are a few counts of this clonotype. The chain couples TRBV11-3 to TRBJ1-5; 11 bases agree with TRBD1. This CDR3 contains 18 residues. The V segment lost 4 bases and the J segment 0 bases; nucleotides outside the gene matches: 8. Germline assignment: CDR1 SGHNT and CDR2 YENEEA. CDR3 sequence reads: CASSSRDRGVRSNQPQHF. Here the CDR3 DNA reads TGTGCCAGCAGCTCCCGGGACAGGGGGGTTCGTAGCAATCAGCCCCAGCATTTT.

This clonotype was observed a handful of times. At one end, the junction sequence differs from germline, possibly due to a read error. The CDR3 region is CASKTTYEQHF. The CDR3 bases are TGTGCCAGCAAGACTACCTACGAGCAGCACTTC. The rearrangement uses TRBV27 and TRBJ2-7; maybe TRBD2 (5 bases). CDR3 length: 11 residues. Germline assignment: CDR1 MNHEY and CDR2 SMNVEV (reference sequence).